Following are 15 T cell receptor beta chains from one sample sequenced in a study of T cells after yellow fever vaccination. Each CDR3 protein is one row after TCRdb ran MiXCR on the 5' RACE reads. The table shows some 350,000 distinct CDR3 sequences, with under 7.5% occurring only once. The sample was PBMCs, taken 5 days after the yellow fever booster vaccination. The source of these receptors is a man aged 25 to 40 who received the YFV17D yellow fever vaccine.

This clonotype was seen many times. J is TRBJ2-7 and V is TRBV5-1; 10 nucleotides align to TRBD2. This CDR3 is built from 14 residues. CDR1 is SGHRS and CDR2 is YFSETQ in the germline V gene. Trimming at V came to 4 bases and at J to 4 bases, leaving 5 bases not matched to a gene. The DNA for the CDR3 is TGCGCCAGCAGCCAGGGACTAGCGCCTTACGAGCAGTACTTC. Translated, it gives CASSQGLAPYEQYF.

The V gene is TRBV9, the J gene TRBJ2-5, with D unresolved. Germline V gene sequence: CDR1 SGDLS, CDR2 YYNGEE. The CDR3 is 15 amino acids. V lost 4 bases, J lost 5 bases, and 18 bases lay in between. CDR3 region: CASSSRWGLGETQYF. CDR3 nucleotide sequence: TGTGCCAGCAGCTCCCGCTGGGGTCTGGGGGAGACCCAGTACTTC.

V usage is TRBV5-1 and J usage is TRBJ2-3; no definite D call. Germline V gives CDR1 SGHRS, CDR2 YFSETQ. Trimming pared 0 bases from V and 3 bases from J, leaving 8 bases between. The CDR3 covers 14 residues. CDR3: CASSLGPETDTQYF. As DNA, the CDR3 is TGCGCCAGCAGCTTGGGACCGGAGACAGATACGCAGTATTTT.

The chain employs TRBV7-2 and TRBJ2-5; D call uncertain. CDR3 length equals 15 residues. Trimming pared 5 bases from V and 5 bases from J, leaving 18 bases between. Germline V lookup: CDR1 SGHTA, CDR2 FQGNSA. In nucleotides, the CDR3 is TGTGCCAGCAGCATCGGACCAAACCCTGGGGAGACCCAGTACTTC. It is translated as CASSIGPNPGETQYF.

This clonotype occurred many times. The V gene is TRBV29-1, the J gene TRBJ2-5, with D maybe TRBD2 (6 bases). The CDR3 spans 12 residues. V was cut by 7 bases and J by 5 bases, with 14 bases left in between. Germline V gene sequence: CDR1 SQVTM, CDR2 ANQGSEA. CDR3 nucleotides: TGCAGCGCGGGGGACGGTCGGGAGACCCAGTACTTC. Its translation is CSAGDGRETQYF.

There are many counts of this clonotype. The CDR3 loop reads CASGRGDTQYF. For the CDR3, the DNA is TGTGCCAGCGGCCGGGGAGATACGCAGTATTTT. This chain connects TRBV3-1 to TRBJ2-3; D may be TRBD2 (5 bases). V gave up 8 bases and J gave up 5 bases, with 8 bases separating them. Germline CDR1 LGHDT, CDR2 YNNKEL (reference sequence). The CDR3 is 11 amino acids.

This clonotype was counted a few times. V is TRBV7-2 and J is TRBJ2-1; 11 nucleotides line up with TRBD1. CDR3 length equals 16 residues. J was trimmed by 8 bases and V by 5 bases; bases with no gene match: 11. CDR1 is SGHTA, CDR2 FQGNSA, per germline. The CDR3 protein is CASSIAGTGGFDEQFF. Here the CDR3 DNA reads TGTGCCAGCAGCATCGCCGGGACAGGGGGTTTCGATGAGCAGTTCTTC.

This clonotype was seen a handful of times. The rearrangement uses TRBV18 and TRBJ1-2; D gene uncertain. V was trimmed by 0 bases and J by 2 bases, leaving 4 bases between them. The CDR3 has 13 amino acids. Per the germline V gene, CDR1 is KGHSH and CDR2 is LQKENI. The CDR3 loop reads CASSPPGNYGYTF. The CDR3 DNA reads as TGTGCCAGCTCACCACCAGGAAACTATGGCTACACCTTC.

This clonotype appeared a few times. CDR3 DNA sequence: TGTGCCAGCAGCCAAACCGGGACTAGCGGGAGATTTGACGATGAGCAGTTCTTC. It is translated as CASSQTGTSGRFDDEQFF. This chain connects TRBV11-1 to TRBJ2-1; 14 bases are shared with TRBD2. The CDR3 covers 18 residues. V dropped 5 bases and J dropped 8; count of bases not matched to a gene: 14. Germline CDR1 and CDR2: SGHAT and FQDESV (reference sequence).

The J gene is TRBJ1-5, the V gene TRBV25-1, with D hard to call. The CDR3 length is 13 residues. Germline lookup yields CDR1 MGHDK and CDR2 SYGVNS. Trimming removed 3 bases from V and 3 bases from J, with 6 bases in between. DNA of the CDR3: TGTGCCAGCAGTGATTATAACAATCAGCCCCAGCATTTT. Translated, it gives CASSDYNNQPQHF. Combining the CDR3 with reference TRBV25-1 and TRBJ1-5 gives the whole variable domain EADIYQTPRYLVIGTGKKITLECSQTMGHDKMYWYQQDPGMELHLIHYSYGVNSTEKGDLSSESTVSRIRTEHFPLTLESARPSHTSQYLCASSDYNNQPQHFGDGTRLSIL.

This clonotype was picked up many times. Germline and junction disagree at one end, which may indicate a read error. J is TRBJ2-1 and V is TRBV5-1; the match to TRBD2 covers 9 bases. This CDR3 contains 15 residues. Germline assignment: CDR1 SGHRS and CDR2 YFSETQ. The CDR3 DNA reads as TGTGCCAGCAGCTTAGCTAGCGGGAATTACAATGAGCAGTTCTTC. This encodes CASSLASGNYNEQFF. Based on the CDR3 plus reference TRBV5-1 and TRBJ2-1, the full variable domain is KAGVTQTPRYLIKTRGQQVTLSCSPISGHRSVSWYQQTPGQGLQFLFEYFSETQRNKGNFPGRFSGRQFSNSRSEMNVSTLELGDSALYLCASSLASGNYNEQFFGPGTRLTVL.

This clonotype has only a few counts. The rearrangement joins TRBV3-1 to TRBJ2-1; the D gene could be TRBD1 or TRBD2 (5 bases each). V lost 1 base to trimming and J lost 12 bases, with 16 bases between them. Germline V gene data show CDR1 as LGHDT and CDR2 as YNNKEL (reference sequence). This CDR3 spans 14 amino acids. CDR3 nucleotides: TGTGCCAGCAGCCAAGGGACCCACCCGAGGGGGCAGTTCTTC. Translating it yields CASSQGTHPRGQFF.

The table lists this clonotype with many counts. The rearrangement links TRBV6-5 to TRBJ2-2, with no clear D. Germline values: CDR1 MNHEY, CDR2 SVGAGI. Trimming stripped 4 bases from V and 6 bases from J, with 6 bases between. The CDR3 length is 12 residues. The CDR3 loop is CASSSTSGELFF. The CDR3 DNA follows: TGTGCCAGCAGTTCCACGTCCGGGGAGCTGTTTTTT.

The chain links TRBV5-5 to TRBJ2-7, with D possibly being TRBD1 (6 bases). V shed 2 bases and J shed 0 bases, with 9 bases lying between them. CDR3 size: 14 residues. Per germline, CDR1 SGHKS and CDR2 YYEKEE (reference sequence). CDR3 loop: CASSFQTGSYEQYF. CDR3 coding DNA: TGTGCCAGCAGCTTTCAGACAGGCTCCTACGAGCAGTACTTC. Using reference TRBV5-5 and TRBJ2-7 for the parts outside the CDR3, the full variable domain is DAGVTQSPTHLIKTRGQQVTLRCSPISGHKSVSWYQQVLGQGPQFIFQYYEKEERGRGNFPDRFSARQFPNYSSELNVNALLLGDSALYLCASSFQTGSYEQYFGPGTRLTVT.

This clonotype was detected only a few times. The CDR3: CAWGSNRYSGANVLTF. CDR3 DNA sequence: TGTGCCTGGGGGAGTAATCGCTACTCTGGGGCCAACGTCCTGACTTTC. This chain joins TRBV30 and TRBJ2-6; maybe TRBD2 (5 bases). Per germline, CDR1 GTSNPN and CDR2 SVGIG (reference sequence). The germline V and J ends were trimmed by 5 bases and 0 bases, with 14 bases remaining between them. This CDR3 spans 16 amino acids.